Sequencing of this T cell receptor (beta chain) was carried out in a study of radiotherapy plus CTLA-4 blockade in lung cancer. At the level of the study: Among all patients, roughly 19% showed objective responses, while 30% to 40% had disease control. Study-wide results and limits: In blood, tumor-derived TCR clones expanded after radiotherapy plus ipilimumab. Interferon-beta and early blood T cell clone dynamics reportedly predicted response best.

Turning to this clone: No antigen is known for it.

Patients with chemo-refractory metastatic non-small-cell lung cancer received focal radiation plus CTLA-4 blockade with ipilimumab. Trimming pared 1 base from V and 4 bases from J, leaving 17 bases between. This CDR3 is 17 amino acids long. Per germline, CDR1 LGHNA and CDR2 YSLEER. Sequencing was performed with immunoSEQ multiplex PCR; in TCRdb, only in-frame clones are kept and a portion is missing. In the table there are roughly 100,000 clones, approximately 81% of which are singletons. The receptor was isolated from a human donor with non-small cell lung cancer that progressed on radiotherapy plus ipilimumab. Some clones in this sample may be carry-over from other donors' samples. The genes are TRBV4-3 and TRBJ1-3; D is perhaps TRBD1 (6 bases). The sequences come from peripheral blood, collected from a patient treated with radiotherapy plus ipilimumab. The CDR3 DNA reads TGCGCCAGCAGCCAAGCCGGACAGCCTACCTCCGGAAACACCATATATTTT. This translates into CASSQAGQPTSGNTIYF.